This T cell receptor (beta chain) came from a study of identical twins. Study-wide points: Zero-insertion analyses might be partly confounded by invariant T cells like MAIT and iNKT. Within beta out-of-frame sequences, the excess sharing observed between twins was weaker. When twins shared out-of-frame alpha sequences, those sequences had excess low generation probability.

Using its own MiXCR run on the 5' RACE reads, TCRdb lists one record per CDR3 protein. The repertoire holds 1.5 million to 2 million distinct CDR3 sequences, with less than 35% as singletons. The CDR3 has 14 residues. Deletions cut 3 bases from V and 4 bases from J, with 12 bases between. Germline CDR1 and CDR2: LGHDT and YNNKEL (reference sequence). Concerning this clonotype: Its target is unknown.

The specimen sequenced was cord blood. The rearrangement links TRBV3-1 to TRBJ1-2; D is ambiguous. This TCR derives from a newborn girl in good health. CDR3 sequence (DNA): TGTGCCAGCAGCCAGTCGGGCTCGGGCTATGGCTACACCTTC. Translation: CASSQSGSGYGYTF.